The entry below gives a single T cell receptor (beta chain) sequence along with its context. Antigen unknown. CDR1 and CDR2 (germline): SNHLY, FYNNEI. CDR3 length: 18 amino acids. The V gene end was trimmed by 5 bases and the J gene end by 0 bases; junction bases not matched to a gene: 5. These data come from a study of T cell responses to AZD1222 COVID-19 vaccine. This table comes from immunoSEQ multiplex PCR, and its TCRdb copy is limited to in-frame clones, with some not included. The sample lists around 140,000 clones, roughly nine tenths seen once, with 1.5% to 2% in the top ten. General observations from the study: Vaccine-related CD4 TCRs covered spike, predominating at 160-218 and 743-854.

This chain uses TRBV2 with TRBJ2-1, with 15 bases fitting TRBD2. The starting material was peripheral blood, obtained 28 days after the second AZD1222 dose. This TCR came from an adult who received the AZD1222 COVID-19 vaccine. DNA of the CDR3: TGTGCCAGCAGTTTCGGGACTAGCGGGAGGAACTCCTACAATGAGCAGTTCTTC. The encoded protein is CASSFGTSGRNSYNEQFF.